Below, 24 T cell receptor beta chains from the same sample are listed, as sequenced in a study of low-dose radiotherapy and immunotherapy resistance in tumors. Time point: after trial treatment. Noted treatment: LDRT plus nivolumab, ipilimumab, low-dose cyclophosphamide and aspirin (RACIN trial). First-strand cDNA used TRAV- and TRBV-specific primers, covering alpha and beta chains. With a V-primer adapter and a constant-region primer, TCRs were amplified for 20 to 25 PCR cycles. TCRdb called the reads again in MiXCR, with one record for every CDR3 protein. The table lists 95,000 to 100,000 distinct CDR3 sequences, more than 20% of them singletons. The input for sequencing was PBMCs, taken after low-dose radiotherapy plus immunotherapy. Source of these receptors: a male donor with prostate cancer.

In this sample, this clonotype turned up a few times. V and J are TRBV28 and TRBJ2-3; no firm D call. Germline CDR1 is MDHEN and CDR2 is SYDVKM. Trimming stripped 7 bases from V and 8 bases from J, with 16 bases between. This CDR3 region has 13 residues. CDR3: CASTKLWGGTQYF. In DNA form, the CDR3 reads TGTGCCAGCACCAAGTTATGGGGTGGTACGCAGTATTTT.

This clonotype was observed at least ten times. The V call is TRBV13, the J call TRBJ1-2, with TRBD1 matching over 10 bases. The CDR3 spans 15 residues. V shed 1 base, J shed 10 bases, and the junction held 9 bases outside the gene matches. Germline values: CDR1 PRHDT, CDR2 FYEKMQ (reference sequence). DNA of the CDR3: TGTGCCAGCAGCTTAGATCCGGGACAGGGGACTGACTACACCTTC. This gives the protein CASSLDPGQGTDYTF. Combining the CDR3 with reference TRBV13 and TRBJ1-2 gives the whole variable domain AAGVIQSPRHLIKEKRETATLKCYPIPRHDTVYWYQQGPGQDPQFLISFYEKMQSDKGSIPDRFSAQQFSDYHSELNMSSLELGDSALYFCASSLDPGQGTDYTFGSGTRLTVV.

This clonotype was counted many times. The chain has TRBV12-3 or TRBV12-4 and TRBJ1-1; possible D gene TRBD1, 5 bases. V lost 2 bases to trimming and J lost 3 bases, with 7 bases between them. This CDR3 spans 13 amino acids. CDR3 sequence (DNA): TGTGCCAGCAGTTTACGGGACGACACTGAAGCTTTCTTT. It codes for CASSLRDDTEAFF.

This clonotype was counted ten times or more. V gene TRBV5-1 combines with J gene TRBJ2-1; unclear D gene. There are 14 residues in the CDR3. Trimming removed 0 bases from V and 4 bases from J, with 8 bases in between. Germline CDR1 SGHRS, CDR2 YFSETQ. CDR3 loop: CASSLVAAYNEQFF. CDR3 DNA: TGCGCCAGCAGCTTGGTTGCGGCTTACAATGAGCAGTTCTTC.

Many counts were recorded for this clonotype. The V call is TRBV5-1, the J call TRBJ2-5; tentatively, D is TRBD1 (6 bases). The V end lost 0 bases, the J end lost 3 bases, and 9 bases lay between the germline ends. CDR1 and CDR2 from the germline V gene are SGHRS and YFSETQ. The CDR3 runs 14 residues. The DNA of the CDR3 is TGCGCCAGCAGCTTGGGGACAGCAGAAGAGACCCAGTACTTC. It encodes CASSLGTAEETQYF.

This clonotype was recorded many times. The chain is built from TRBV15 and TRBJ1-2; D gene ambiguous. Trimming cost V 0 bases and J 8 bases, with 16 bases left between them. The CDR3 covers 15 residues. Germline assignment: CDR1 LNHNV and CDR2 YYDKDF (reference sequence). The CDR3 coding sequence is TGTGCCACCAGCAGAGATTCGAAGGGTCTGGGGGGCTACACCTTC. Protein: CATSRDSKGLGGYTF.

The V and J genes are TRBV27 and TRBJ2-3, with TRBD2 matching 7 bases. The CDR3 length is 12 residues. The trim removed 5 bases at V and 10 bases at J, leaving 6 bases unmatched. The germline V gene encodes CDR1 MNHEY and CDR2 SMNVEV (reference sequence). The DNA of the CDR3 is TGTGCCAGCAGTCACGGAGCGGGGCCGCAGTATTTT. This sequence encodes CASSHGAGPQYF.

With respect to this clonotype: A read error likely explains this, since a far larger clone differs by one base. The rearrangement uses TRBV4-1 and TRBJ2-1; possibly TRBD2 for D (5 bases). Germline V CDR1 and CDR2: MGHRA, YSYEKL. The CDR3 spans 15 residues. The CDR3: CASRPGSSRNNEQFF. In nucleotides, the CDR3 is TGTGCCAGCAGGCCCGGGTCTAGCAGAAACAATGAGCAGTTCTTC.

Of note for this clonotype: A much larger clone differs from this one at a single base, so this may be a read error. No conserved phenylalanine or tryptophan ends this CDR3, so it is likely a read error. This chain uses TRBV27 with TRBJ2-3; possibly TRBD1 or TRBD2 for D (5 bases each). The V gene lost 3 bases and the J gene lost 4 bases, with 14 bases spanning the gap. The CDR3 runs to 15 residues. CDR1 and CDR2 from the germline V gene are MNHEY and SMNVEV (reference sequence). The chain's CDR3 is CASSLGTISADTQYS. Here the CDR3 DNA reads TGTGCCAGCAGTTTGGGGACCATCTCAGCAGATACGCAGTATTCT.

The chain has TRBV7-2 and TRBJ1-1; D is possibly TRBD1 (5 bases). The ends were cut back, 6 bases at V and 3 bases at J, with 23 bases in the middle. The CDR3 is made up of 17 amino acids. Per germline, CDR1 SGHTA and CDR2 FQGNSA. CDR3 DNA sequence: TGTGCCAGCAGAAAAAATCCAGGGTTGGAGTCGTACACTGAAGCTTTCTTT. Its translation: CASRKNPGLESYTEAFF.

In its sample, this clonotype was seen once. A far larger clone is a single base away, which makes a read error likely. The genes are TRBV6-8 and TRBJ2-2; the D gene could be TRBD1 or TRBD2 (5 bases each). CDR1 is MNHGY, CDR2 SAAAGT, per germline. This CDR3 has 17 amino acids. The CDR3 DNA follows: TGTGCCAGCAGTTACCGGGGACGGGGCGAGTTGGCCGGGGCGCTGTTTTTT. It codes for CASSYRGRGELAGALFF.

This clonotype has ten or more counts. This chain connects TRBV20-1 to TRBJ1-4; D unclear. The V gene lost 0 bases and the J gene lost 2 bases, with 7 bases spanning the gap. This CDR3 spans 14 amino acids. The germline gives CDR1 DFQATT, CDR2 SNEGSKA (reference sequence). The CDR3: CSARETVTNEKLFF. For the CDR3, the DNA is TGCAGTGCTAGAGAAACAGTGACTAATGAAAAACTGTTTTTT.

This rearrangement joins TRBV13 to TRBJ2-7, with 9 positions matching TRBD1. Trimming cost V 4 bases and J 6 bases; bases outside gene matches: 10. Germline assignment: CDR1 PRHDT and CDR2 FYEKMQ (reference sequence). The CDR3 sequence is 15 residues long. In DNA form, the CDR3 reads TGTGCCAGCAGCTCCCCGGGACAGGGTGTGTTCGAGCAGTACTTC. Protein product: CASSSPGQGVFEQYF. Filled out from reference TRBV13 and TRBJ2-7, the complete variable domain reads AAGVIQSPRHLIKEKRETATLKCYPIPRHDTVYWYQQGPGQDPQFLISFYEKMQSDKGSIPDRFSAQQFSDYHSELNMSSLELGDSALYFCASSSPGQGVFEQYFGPGTRLTVT.

This clonotype was picked up many times. This chain connects TRBV6-6 to TRBJ2-7, with 9 bases fitting TRBD1. The CDR3 spans 15 residues. Germline CDR1 and CDR2: MNHNY and SVGAGI (reference sequence). The trim removed 5 bases at V and 2 bases at J, leaving 7 bases unmatched. The CDR3 spells CASSGGQGWTYEQYF. In DNA form, the CDR3 reads TGTGCCAGCAGTGGGGGACAGGGATGGACCTACGAGCAGTACTTC.

This rearrangement joins TRBV9 to TRBJ2-2, with a possible D match to TRBD2 (6 bases). V lost 0 bases, J lost 7 bases, and 13 bases lay in between. Per germline, CDR1 SGDLS and CDR2 YYNGEE. This CDR3 contains 15 residues. The CDR3 protein is CASSVDPLAIGELFF. In DNA form, the CDR3 reads TGTGCCAGCAGCGTAGACCCCCTAGCGATCGGGGAGCTGTTTTTT. Filled out from reference TRBV9 and TRBJ2-2, the complete variable domain reads DSGVTQTPKHLITATGQRVTLRCSPRSGDLSVYWYQQSLDQGLQFLIQYYNGEERAKGNILERFSAQQFPDLHSELNLSSLELGDSALYFCASSVDPLAIGELFFGEGSRLTVL.

This clonotype was counted ten times or more. The genes are TRBV11-1 and TRBJ1-1, with D possibly matching TRBD1 (5 bases). In germline, CDR1 is SGHAT, CDR2 FQDESV (reference sequence). There are 13 residues in the CDR3. The V end lost 4 bases, the J end lost 0 bases, and 6 bases lay between the germline ends. This CDR3 is CASSWGVNTEAFF. CDR3 DNA: TGTGCCAGCAGCTGGGGGGTGAACACTGAAGCTTTCTTT.

The V gene is TRBV10-2, the J gene TRBJ2-2, with TRBD2 matching 10 bases. The CDR3 contains 14 residues. Germline CDR1 WSHSY, CDR2 SAAADI. V dropped 7 bases and J dropped 7; count of bases not matched to a gene: 6. CDR3 coding DNA: TGCGCCAGCATTCCAGCGGGGGGGGGCGGGGAGCTGTTTTTT. Protein: CASIPAGGGGELFF.

This clonotype was detected many times. This chain joins TRBV20-1 and TRBJ2-5; TRBD2 agrees at 9 bases. Germline trimming cut 6 bases from V and 1 base from J; bases unmatched to any gene: 9. The CDR3 consists of 15 residues. The germline V gene has CDR1 DFQATT and CDR2 SNEGSKA (reference sequence). This chain's CDR3 is CSASSHSGGQETQYF. DNA of the CDR3: TGCAGTGCCTCCTCTCATAGCGGGGGCCAAGAGACCCAGTACTTC.

This chain links TRBV20-1 with TRBJ1-1, with TRBD1 matching over 7 bases. CDR1 is DFQATT, CDR2 SNEGSKA, per germline (reference sequence). With V trimmed by 7 bases and J by 6 bases, 14 bases remained unmatched. The CDR3 covers 14 residues. Here the CDR3 reads CSVPRQGTGPEAFF. CDR3 coding DNA: TGCAGTGTGCCCCGACAGGGAACCGGCCCTGAAGCTTTCTTT.

This clonotype was found many times. The chain couples TRBV7-9 to TRBJ1-1; D ambiguous. This CDR3 has 14 amino acids. The germline gives CDR1 SEHNR, CDR2 FQNEAQ (reference sequence). Trimming took 1 base from V and 1 from J, leaving 7 bases between them. CDR3 DNA: TGTGCCAGCAGCTTAGTACCGAAGAACACTGAAGCTTTCTTT. Translating gives CASSLVPKNTEAFF.

This clonotype was observed at least ten times. The chain combines TRBV10-3 with TRBJ2-7, with 7 positions matching TRBD1. Losses at the gene ends were 10 bases for V and 5 bases for J; bases not matched to a gene: 11. The germline gives CDR1 ENHRY, CDR2 SYGVKD. The CDR3 runs to 13 residues. CDR3 DNA sequence: TGTGCCAGCTCGCGACAGGGAAGTAACGAGCAGTACTTC. It translates to CASSRQGSNEQYF.

This clonotype was counted ten times or more. This rearrangement joins TRBV20-1 to TRBJ1-2, with D maybe TRBD1 (6 bases). Trimming left V 2 bases short and J 7 bases short, with 11 bases between. Germline V gene data show CDR1 as DFQATT and CDR2 as SNEGSKA (reference sequence). The CDR3 is 12 residues long. CDR3 sequence (DNA): TGCAGTGCTAGATCGGGGGGCGGTGGCTACACCTTC. It specifies CSARSGGGGYTF.

This clonotype was picked up many times. The V gene is TRBV5-4, the J gene TRBJ1-1; D is unresolved. Trimming removed 4 bases at V and 1 base at J, with 11 bases between. The germline CDR1 and CDR2 sequences are SGHNT and YYREEE (reference sequence). The length of the CDR3 is 14 residues. CDR3 DNA: TGTGCCAGCAGCCGCGAACAGCCGAACACTGAAGCTTTCTTT. Translation gives CASSREQPNTEAFF. Drawing the rest from reference TRBV5-4 and TRBJ1-1, the complete variable domain is ETGVTQSPTHLIKTRGQQVTLRCSSQSGHNTVSWYQQALGQGPQFIFQYYREEENGRGNFPPRFSGLQFPNYSSELNVNALELDDSALYLCASSREQPNTEAFFGQGTRLTVV.

This clonotype was counted many times. The gene calls are TRBV6-2 or TRBV6-3 and TRBJ2-1; 7 bases agree with TRBD2. V trimming: 8 bases; J trimming: 9 bases; junction bases outside the gene matches: 19. The CDR3 runs 16 residues. Germline lookup yields CDR1 MNHEY and CDR2 SVGEGT. Here the CDR3 reads CASSPTPGTTQTEQFF. The CDR3 DNA reads as TGTGCCAGCTCCCCCACCCCCGGGACTACCCAGACTGAGCAGTTCTTC.